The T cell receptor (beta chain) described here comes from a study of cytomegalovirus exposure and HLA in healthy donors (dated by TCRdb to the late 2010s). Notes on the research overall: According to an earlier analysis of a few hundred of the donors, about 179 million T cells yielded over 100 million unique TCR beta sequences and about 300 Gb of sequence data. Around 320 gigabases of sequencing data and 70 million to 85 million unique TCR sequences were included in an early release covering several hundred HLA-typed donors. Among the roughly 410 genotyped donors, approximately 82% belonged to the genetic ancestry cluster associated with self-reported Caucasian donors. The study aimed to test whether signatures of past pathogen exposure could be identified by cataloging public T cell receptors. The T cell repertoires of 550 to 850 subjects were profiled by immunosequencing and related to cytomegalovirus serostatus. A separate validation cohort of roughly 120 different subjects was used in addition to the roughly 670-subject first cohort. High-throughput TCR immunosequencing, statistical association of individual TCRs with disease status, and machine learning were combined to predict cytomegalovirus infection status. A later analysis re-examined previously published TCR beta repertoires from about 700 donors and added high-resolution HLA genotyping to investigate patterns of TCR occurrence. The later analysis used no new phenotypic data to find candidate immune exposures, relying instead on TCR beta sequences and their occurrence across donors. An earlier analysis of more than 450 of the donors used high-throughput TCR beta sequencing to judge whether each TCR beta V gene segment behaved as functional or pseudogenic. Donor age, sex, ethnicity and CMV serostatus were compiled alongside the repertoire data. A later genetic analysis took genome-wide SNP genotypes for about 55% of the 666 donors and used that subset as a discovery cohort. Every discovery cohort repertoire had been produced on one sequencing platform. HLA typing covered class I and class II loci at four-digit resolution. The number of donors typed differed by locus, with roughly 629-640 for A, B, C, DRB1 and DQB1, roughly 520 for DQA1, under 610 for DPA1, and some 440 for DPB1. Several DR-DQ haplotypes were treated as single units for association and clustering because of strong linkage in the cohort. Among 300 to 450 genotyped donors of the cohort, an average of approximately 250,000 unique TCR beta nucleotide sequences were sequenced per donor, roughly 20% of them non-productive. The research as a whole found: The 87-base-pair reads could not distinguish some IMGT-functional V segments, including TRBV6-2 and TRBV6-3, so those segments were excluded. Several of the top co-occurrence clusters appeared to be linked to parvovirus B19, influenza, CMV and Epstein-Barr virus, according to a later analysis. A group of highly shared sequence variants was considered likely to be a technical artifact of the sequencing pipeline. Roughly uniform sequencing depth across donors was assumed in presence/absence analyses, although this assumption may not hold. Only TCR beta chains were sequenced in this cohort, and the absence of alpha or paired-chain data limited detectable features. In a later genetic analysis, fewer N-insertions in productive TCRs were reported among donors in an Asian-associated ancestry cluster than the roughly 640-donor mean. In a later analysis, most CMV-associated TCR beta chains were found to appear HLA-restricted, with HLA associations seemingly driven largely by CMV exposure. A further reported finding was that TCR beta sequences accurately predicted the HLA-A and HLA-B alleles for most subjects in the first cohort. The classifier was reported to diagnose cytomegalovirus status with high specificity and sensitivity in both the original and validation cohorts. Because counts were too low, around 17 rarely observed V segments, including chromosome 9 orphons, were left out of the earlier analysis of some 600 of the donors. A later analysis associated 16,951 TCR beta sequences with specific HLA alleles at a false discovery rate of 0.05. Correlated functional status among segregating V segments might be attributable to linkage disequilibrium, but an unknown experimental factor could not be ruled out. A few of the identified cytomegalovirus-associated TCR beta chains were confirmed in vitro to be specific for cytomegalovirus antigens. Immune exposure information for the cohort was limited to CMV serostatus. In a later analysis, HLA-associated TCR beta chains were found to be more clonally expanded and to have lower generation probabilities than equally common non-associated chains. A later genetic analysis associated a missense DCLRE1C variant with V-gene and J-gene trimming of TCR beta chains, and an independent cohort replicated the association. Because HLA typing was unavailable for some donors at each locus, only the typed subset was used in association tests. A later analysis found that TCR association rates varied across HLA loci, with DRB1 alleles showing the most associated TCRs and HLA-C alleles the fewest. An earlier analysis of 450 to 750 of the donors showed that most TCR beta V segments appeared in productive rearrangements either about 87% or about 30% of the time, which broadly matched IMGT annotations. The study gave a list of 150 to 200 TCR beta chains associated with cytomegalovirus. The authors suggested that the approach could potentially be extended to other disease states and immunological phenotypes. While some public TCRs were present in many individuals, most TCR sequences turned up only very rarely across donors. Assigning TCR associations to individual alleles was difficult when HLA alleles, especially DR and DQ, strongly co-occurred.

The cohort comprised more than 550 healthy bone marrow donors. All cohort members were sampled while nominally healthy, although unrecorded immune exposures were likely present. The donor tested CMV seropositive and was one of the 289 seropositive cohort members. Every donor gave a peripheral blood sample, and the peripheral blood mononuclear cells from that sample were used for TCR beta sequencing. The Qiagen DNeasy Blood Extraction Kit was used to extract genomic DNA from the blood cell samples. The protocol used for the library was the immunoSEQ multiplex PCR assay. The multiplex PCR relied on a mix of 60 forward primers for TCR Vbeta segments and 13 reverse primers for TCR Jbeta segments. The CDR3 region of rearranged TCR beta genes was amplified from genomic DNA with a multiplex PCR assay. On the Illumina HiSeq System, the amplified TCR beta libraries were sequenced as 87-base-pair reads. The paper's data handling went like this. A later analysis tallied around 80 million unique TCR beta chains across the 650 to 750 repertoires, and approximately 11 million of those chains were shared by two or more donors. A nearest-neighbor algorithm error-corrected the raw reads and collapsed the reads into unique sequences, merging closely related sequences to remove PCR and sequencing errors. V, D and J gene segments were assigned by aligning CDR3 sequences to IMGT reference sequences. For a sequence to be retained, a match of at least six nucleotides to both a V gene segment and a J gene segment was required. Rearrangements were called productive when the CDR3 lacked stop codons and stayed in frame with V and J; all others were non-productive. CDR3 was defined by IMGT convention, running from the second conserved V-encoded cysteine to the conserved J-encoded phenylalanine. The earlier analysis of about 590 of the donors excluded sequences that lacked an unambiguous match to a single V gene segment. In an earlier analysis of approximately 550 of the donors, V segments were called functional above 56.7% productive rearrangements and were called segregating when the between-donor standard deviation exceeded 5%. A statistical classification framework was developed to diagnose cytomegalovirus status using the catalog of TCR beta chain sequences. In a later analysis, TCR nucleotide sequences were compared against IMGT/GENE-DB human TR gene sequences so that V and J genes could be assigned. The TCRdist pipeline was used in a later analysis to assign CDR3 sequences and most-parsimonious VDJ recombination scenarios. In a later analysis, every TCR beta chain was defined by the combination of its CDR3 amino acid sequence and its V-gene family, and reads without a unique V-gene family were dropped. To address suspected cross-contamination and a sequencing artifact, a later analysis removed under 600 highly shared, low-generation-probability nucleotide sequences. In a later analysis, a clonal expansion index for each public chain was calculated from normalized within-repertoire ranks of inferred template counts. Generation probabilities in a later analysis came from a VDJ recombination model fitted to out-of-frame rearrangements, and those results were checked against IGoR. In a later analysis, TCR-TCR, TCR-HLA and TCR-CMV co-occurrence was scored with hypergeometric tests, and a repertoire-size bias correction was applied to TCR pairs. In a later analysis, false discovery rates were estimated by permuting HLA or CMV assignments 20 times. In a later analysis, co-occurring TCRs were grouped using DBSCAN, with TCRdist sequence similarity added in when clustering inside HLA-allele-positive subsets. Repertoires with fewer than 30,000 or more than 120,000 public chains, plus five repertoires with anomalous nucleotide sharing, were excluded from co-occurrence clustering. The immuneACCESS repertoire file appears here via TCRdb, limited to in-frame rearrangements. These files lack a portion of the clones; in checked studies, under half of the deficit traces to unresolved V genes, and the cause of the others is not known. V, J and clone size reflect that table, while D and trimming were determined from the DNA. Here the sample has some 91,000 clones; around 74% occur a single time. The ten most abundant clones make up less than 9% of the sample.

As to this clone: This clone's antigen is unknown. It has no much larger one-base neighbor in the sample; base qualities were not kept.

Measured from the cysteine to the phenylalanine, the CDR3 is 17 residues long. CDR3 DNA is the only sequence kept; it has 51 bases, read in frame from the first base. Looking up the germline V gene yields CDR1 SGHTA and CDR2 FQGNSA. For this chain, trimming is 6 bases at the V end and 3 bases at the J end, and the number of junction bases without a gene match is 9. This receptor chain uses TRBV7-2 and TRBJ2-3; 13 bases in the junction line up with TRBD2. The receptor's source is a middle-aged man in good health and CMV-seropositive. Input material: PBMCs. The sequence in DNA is TGTGCCAGCAGATCTGGACTAGCGGGAGTAGGGACAGATACGCAGTATTTT. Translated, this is CASRSGLAGVGTDTQYF.